The rows below give T cell receptor beta chains drawn from one sample of a study of blood T cell repertoires in COVID-19. Only in-frame clones appear in the TCRdb table, and some are missing; sequencing was by immunoSEQ multiplex PCR. The sample consists of more than 300,000 clones, around 87% of them appearing once. Material: peripheral blood. Every receptor here comes from a woman in her twenties or thirties with COVID-19, enrolled during active disease. Both conserved end residues are part of each CDR3. Fields, in order: V gene, CDR3 protein.

v_gene: TRBV5-8
CDR3aa: CASSLTGLPDTQYF

v_gene: TRBV11-2
CDR3aa: CAPTGAGELFF

v_gene: TRBV30
CDR3aa: CAWSDPGTDTQYF

v_gene: TRBV2
CDR3aa: CASSALIEANTGELFF

v_gene: TRBV5-1
CDR3aa: CASSAGLRTYEQYF

v_gene: TRBV28
CDR3aa: CASSPLAVSSYNEQFF

v_gene: TRBV18
CDR3aa: CASSAGTAAYEQYF

v_gene: TRBV19
CDR3aa: CASSATANYGYTF

v_gene: TRBV9
CDR3aa: CASSAGGETQYF

v_gene: TRBV7-8
CDR3aa: CASSLRSGGTEAFF

v_gene: TRBV28
CDR3aa: CASAQGQGTSGANVLTF

v_gene: TRBV7-2
CDR3aa: CASSPQGQVGETQYF

v_gene: TRBV19
CDR3aa: CARSSGSGAGAQETQYF

v_gene: TRBV29-1
CDR3aa: CSVWGQGKNEQYF

v_gene: TRBV27
CDR3aa: CASRVFSGSRETQYF

v_gene: TRBV6-4
CDR3aa: CASSEGGADTQYF

v_gene: TRBV2
CDR3aa: CASQDNNQPQHF

v_gene: TRBV6-1
CDR3aa: CASSERGGSEGTQYF

v_gene: TRBV14
CDR3aa: CASSQRRQGADRGYTF

v_gene: TRBV25-1
CDR3aa: CASESPWANTQYF

v_gene: TRBV2
CDR3aa: CASRELTGTGTEAFF

v_gene: TRBV11-3
CDR3aa: CASSHTDRWSSYNEQFF

v_gene: TRBV28
CDR3aa: CASSLWTGANTEAFF

v_gene: TRBV2
CDR3aa: CASRNPTGDYGYTF

v_gene: TRBV6-5
CDR3aa: CATLSPRGDGYTF

v_gene: TRBV10-3
CDR3aa: CAISGRGPNTEAFF

v_gene: TRBV25-1
CDR3aa: CASSEGSRGVNTEAFF

v_gene: TRBV14
CDR3aa: CASGTGRSPLHF

v_gene: TRBV6-1
CDR3aa: CATLAGGGYEQYF

v_gene: TRBV5-1
CDR3aa: CASSLLGGGANVLTF

v_gene: TRBV2
CDR3aa: CASSFPVTGASTDTQYF

v_gene: TRBV5-4
CDR3aa: CASSLETSDYNEQFF

v_gene: TRBV29-1
CDR3aa: CSVVEATYNEQFF

v_gene: TRBV10-2
CDR3aa: CASSNQGGQPQHF

v_gene: TRBV10-3
CDR3aa: CAISGGTGLSTEAFF

v_gene: TRBV6-2/TRBV6-3
CDR3aa: CASSYVGRVDEQYF

v_gene: TRBV2
CDR3aa: CASNREIGTDTQYF

v_gene: TRBV30
CDR3aa: CAWSALVGGEQFF

v_gene: TRBV5-1
CDR3aa: CASSLEAAGELFF

v_gene: TRBV6-1
CDR3aa: CASSDRQGRPADTQYF

v_gene: TRBV9
CDR3aa: CASSGGTGGGETQYF

v_gene: TRBV10-2
CDR3aa: CASQVQSNQPQHF

v_gene: TRBV5-1
CDR3aa: CASSFDRMNTEAFF

v_gene: TRBV2
CDR3aa: CASRKASGNTGELFF

v_gene: TRBV9
CDR3aa: CASSVASQGADEKLFF